This T cell receptor (beta chain) was sequenced in a study of blood T cell repertoires in COVID-19 (dated by TCRdb to 2020 to 2022). Notes on the research overall: Samples covering the acute and convalescent phases of COVID-19 were provided by collaborators in the United States, Italy and Spain. The prospective study material was composed of cDNA or gDNA derived from T cells, B-cell-depleted T cells, or PBMCs. Subjects who had been exposed to COVID-19, were actively infected with it, or had recovered from it provided the deeply sampled blood TCRbeta repertoires that made up the dataset. The repertoires were made available in a free public database intended to serve as a resource for research on the immune response to SARS-CoV-2. Samples came from the ongoing ImmuneRACE study (first 160 participants) plus 1,254 subjects from 6 global collaborators. A de-identified subject ID, COVID-19 status, age in years and sex were almost always included in the sample metadata. Where HLA class I and class II types were available, the types were taken from metadata supplied by the sample provider, not from assay-based typing.

TCRbeta CDR3 regions were amplified from genomic DNA using the immunoSEQ Assay, a bias-controlled multiplex PCR. Per the authors' processing: Within the assay, amplification of reference gene primers was used to estimate how many nucleated cells each sample contained. Sequence reads were collapsed and filtered to measure the absolute abundance of every unique TCRbeta CDR3 rearrangement. Productive Simpson clonality was computed per sample as the square root of Simpson's diversity index over productive rearrangements. TCRdb retrieved this table from immuneACCESS and kept in-frame rearrangements only. Not all clones are present; in checked studies, unresolved V genes account for under half, and no reason is known for the remainder. V, J and clone size are those of that table, while D and trimming were read from the DNA. Counted in this sample were more than 95,000 clones; about 80% of them appeared once. The ten largest make up approximately 4% of the sample.

Whole blood was collected in K2EDTA tubes by collaborating institutions according to the institutions' own protocols. For TCRbeta analysis, collaborators shipped samples as frozen whole blood, isolated PBMCs, or DNA extracted from either of those sample types. The germline V gene (reference sequence) gives CDR1 as LNHDA and CDR2 as SQIVND. Trimming at the junction amounts to 1 base on V and 4 bases on J, and the germline ends lie 14 bases apart. The CDR3 contains 16 residues, cysteine and phenylalanine counted. Here the CDR3 DNA is all that survives: 48 bases in frame from base 1. Turning to this clone: Its binding antigen is unknown. The sample holds no much larger clone one base away, and base qualities are not on file.

Points the paper makes about the study in general: Clinical and demographic metadata were provided uncurated, with the amount varying by source and participant.

The chain is encoded by TRBV19 joined to TRBJ1-5; TRBD1 is a possible D gene, resting on 5 matching bases. The source is a man in his 60s with acute or convalescent COVID-19. The sequenced sample consisted of peripheral blood. The CDR3 region: CASSIGRGSGNQPQHF. In nucleotides, the sequence is TGTGCCAGTAGTATAGGGAGGGGTTCGGGAAATCAGCCCCAGCATTTT.